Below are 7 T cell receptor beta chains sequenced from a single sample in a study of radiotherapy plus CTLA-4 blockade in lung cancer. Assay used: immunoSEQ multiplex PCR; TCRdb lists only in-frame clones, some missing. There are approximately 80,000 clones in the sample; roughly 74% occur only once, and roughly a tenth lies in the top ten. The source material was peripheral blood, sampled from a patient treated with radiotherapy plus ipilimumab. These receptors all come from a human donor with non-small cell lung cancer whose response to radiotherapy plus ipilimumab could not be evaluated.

CDR3 bases: TGTGCCAGCAGCTCCCAAGCCTCCACCTCCTACGAGCAGTACTTC. As protein: CASSSQASTSYEQYF. The V gene is TRBV11-2, the J gene TRBJ2-7, with D uncertain. The ends were cut back, 4 bases at V and 0 bases at J, with 13 bases in the middle. The germline CDR1 and CDR2 sequences are SGHAT and FQNNGV. The CDR3 is 15 amino acids.

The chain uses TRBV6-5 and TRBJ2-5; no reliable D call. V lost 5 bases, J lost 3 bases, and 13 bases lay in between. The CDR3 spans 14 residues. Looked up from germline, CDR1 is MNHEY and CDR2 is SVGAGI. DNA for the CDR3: TGTGCCAGCAGTACTGACTCGAGAAAAGAGACCCAGTACTTC. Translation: CASSTDSRKETQYF.

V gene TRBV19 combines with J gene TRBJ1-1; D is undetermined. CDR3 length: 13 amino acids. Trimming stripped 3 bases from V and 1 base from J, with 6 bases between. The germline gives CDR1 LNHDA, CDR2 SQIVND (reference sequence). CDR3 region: CASSIPGNTEAFF. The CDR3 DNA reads TGTGCCAGTAGTATTCCAGGGAACACTGAAGCTTTCTTT.

CDR3 in DNA: TGTGCCAGCAGTCAAGGACAGCATGAGCAGTTCTTC. Translated, it gives CASSQGQHEQFF. V usage is TRBV6-5 and J usage is TRBJ2-1, with D possibly matching TRBD1 (6 bases). The CDR3 is made up of 12 amino acids. Looked up from germline, CDR1 is MNHEY and CDR2 is SVGAGI. V gave up 5 bases and J gave up 8 bases, with 10 bases separating them.

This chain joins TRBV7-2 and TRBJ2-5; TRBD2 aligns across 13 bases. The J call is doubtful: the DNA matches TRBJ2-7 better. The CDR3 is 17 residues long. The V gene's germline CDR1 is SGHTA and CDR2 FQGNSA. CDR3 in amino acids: CASSLEGGLAGIYEQYF. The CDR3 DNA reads TGTGCCAGCAGCTTAGAGGGGGGACTAGCGGGGATCTACGAGCAGTACTTC.

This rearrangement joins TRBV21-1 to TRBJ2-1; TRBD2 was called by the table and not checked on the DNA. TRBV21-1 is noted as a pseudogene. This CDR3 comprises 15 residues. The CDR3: CASSNERFQLNEQFF. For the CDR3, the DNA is TGTGCCAGCAGCAATGAGCGGTTCCAACTCAATGAGCAGTTCTTC.

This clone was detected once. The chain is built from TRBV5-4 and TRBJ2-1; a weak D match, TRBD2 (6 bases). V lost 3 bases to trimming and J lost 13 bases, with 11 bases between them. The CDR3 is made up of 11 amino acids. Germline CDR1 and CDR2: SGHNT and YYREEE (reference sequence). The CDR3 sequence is CASSYGGEQFF. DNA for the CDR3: TGTGCCAGCAGCTATGGCGGGGAACAGTTCTTC.